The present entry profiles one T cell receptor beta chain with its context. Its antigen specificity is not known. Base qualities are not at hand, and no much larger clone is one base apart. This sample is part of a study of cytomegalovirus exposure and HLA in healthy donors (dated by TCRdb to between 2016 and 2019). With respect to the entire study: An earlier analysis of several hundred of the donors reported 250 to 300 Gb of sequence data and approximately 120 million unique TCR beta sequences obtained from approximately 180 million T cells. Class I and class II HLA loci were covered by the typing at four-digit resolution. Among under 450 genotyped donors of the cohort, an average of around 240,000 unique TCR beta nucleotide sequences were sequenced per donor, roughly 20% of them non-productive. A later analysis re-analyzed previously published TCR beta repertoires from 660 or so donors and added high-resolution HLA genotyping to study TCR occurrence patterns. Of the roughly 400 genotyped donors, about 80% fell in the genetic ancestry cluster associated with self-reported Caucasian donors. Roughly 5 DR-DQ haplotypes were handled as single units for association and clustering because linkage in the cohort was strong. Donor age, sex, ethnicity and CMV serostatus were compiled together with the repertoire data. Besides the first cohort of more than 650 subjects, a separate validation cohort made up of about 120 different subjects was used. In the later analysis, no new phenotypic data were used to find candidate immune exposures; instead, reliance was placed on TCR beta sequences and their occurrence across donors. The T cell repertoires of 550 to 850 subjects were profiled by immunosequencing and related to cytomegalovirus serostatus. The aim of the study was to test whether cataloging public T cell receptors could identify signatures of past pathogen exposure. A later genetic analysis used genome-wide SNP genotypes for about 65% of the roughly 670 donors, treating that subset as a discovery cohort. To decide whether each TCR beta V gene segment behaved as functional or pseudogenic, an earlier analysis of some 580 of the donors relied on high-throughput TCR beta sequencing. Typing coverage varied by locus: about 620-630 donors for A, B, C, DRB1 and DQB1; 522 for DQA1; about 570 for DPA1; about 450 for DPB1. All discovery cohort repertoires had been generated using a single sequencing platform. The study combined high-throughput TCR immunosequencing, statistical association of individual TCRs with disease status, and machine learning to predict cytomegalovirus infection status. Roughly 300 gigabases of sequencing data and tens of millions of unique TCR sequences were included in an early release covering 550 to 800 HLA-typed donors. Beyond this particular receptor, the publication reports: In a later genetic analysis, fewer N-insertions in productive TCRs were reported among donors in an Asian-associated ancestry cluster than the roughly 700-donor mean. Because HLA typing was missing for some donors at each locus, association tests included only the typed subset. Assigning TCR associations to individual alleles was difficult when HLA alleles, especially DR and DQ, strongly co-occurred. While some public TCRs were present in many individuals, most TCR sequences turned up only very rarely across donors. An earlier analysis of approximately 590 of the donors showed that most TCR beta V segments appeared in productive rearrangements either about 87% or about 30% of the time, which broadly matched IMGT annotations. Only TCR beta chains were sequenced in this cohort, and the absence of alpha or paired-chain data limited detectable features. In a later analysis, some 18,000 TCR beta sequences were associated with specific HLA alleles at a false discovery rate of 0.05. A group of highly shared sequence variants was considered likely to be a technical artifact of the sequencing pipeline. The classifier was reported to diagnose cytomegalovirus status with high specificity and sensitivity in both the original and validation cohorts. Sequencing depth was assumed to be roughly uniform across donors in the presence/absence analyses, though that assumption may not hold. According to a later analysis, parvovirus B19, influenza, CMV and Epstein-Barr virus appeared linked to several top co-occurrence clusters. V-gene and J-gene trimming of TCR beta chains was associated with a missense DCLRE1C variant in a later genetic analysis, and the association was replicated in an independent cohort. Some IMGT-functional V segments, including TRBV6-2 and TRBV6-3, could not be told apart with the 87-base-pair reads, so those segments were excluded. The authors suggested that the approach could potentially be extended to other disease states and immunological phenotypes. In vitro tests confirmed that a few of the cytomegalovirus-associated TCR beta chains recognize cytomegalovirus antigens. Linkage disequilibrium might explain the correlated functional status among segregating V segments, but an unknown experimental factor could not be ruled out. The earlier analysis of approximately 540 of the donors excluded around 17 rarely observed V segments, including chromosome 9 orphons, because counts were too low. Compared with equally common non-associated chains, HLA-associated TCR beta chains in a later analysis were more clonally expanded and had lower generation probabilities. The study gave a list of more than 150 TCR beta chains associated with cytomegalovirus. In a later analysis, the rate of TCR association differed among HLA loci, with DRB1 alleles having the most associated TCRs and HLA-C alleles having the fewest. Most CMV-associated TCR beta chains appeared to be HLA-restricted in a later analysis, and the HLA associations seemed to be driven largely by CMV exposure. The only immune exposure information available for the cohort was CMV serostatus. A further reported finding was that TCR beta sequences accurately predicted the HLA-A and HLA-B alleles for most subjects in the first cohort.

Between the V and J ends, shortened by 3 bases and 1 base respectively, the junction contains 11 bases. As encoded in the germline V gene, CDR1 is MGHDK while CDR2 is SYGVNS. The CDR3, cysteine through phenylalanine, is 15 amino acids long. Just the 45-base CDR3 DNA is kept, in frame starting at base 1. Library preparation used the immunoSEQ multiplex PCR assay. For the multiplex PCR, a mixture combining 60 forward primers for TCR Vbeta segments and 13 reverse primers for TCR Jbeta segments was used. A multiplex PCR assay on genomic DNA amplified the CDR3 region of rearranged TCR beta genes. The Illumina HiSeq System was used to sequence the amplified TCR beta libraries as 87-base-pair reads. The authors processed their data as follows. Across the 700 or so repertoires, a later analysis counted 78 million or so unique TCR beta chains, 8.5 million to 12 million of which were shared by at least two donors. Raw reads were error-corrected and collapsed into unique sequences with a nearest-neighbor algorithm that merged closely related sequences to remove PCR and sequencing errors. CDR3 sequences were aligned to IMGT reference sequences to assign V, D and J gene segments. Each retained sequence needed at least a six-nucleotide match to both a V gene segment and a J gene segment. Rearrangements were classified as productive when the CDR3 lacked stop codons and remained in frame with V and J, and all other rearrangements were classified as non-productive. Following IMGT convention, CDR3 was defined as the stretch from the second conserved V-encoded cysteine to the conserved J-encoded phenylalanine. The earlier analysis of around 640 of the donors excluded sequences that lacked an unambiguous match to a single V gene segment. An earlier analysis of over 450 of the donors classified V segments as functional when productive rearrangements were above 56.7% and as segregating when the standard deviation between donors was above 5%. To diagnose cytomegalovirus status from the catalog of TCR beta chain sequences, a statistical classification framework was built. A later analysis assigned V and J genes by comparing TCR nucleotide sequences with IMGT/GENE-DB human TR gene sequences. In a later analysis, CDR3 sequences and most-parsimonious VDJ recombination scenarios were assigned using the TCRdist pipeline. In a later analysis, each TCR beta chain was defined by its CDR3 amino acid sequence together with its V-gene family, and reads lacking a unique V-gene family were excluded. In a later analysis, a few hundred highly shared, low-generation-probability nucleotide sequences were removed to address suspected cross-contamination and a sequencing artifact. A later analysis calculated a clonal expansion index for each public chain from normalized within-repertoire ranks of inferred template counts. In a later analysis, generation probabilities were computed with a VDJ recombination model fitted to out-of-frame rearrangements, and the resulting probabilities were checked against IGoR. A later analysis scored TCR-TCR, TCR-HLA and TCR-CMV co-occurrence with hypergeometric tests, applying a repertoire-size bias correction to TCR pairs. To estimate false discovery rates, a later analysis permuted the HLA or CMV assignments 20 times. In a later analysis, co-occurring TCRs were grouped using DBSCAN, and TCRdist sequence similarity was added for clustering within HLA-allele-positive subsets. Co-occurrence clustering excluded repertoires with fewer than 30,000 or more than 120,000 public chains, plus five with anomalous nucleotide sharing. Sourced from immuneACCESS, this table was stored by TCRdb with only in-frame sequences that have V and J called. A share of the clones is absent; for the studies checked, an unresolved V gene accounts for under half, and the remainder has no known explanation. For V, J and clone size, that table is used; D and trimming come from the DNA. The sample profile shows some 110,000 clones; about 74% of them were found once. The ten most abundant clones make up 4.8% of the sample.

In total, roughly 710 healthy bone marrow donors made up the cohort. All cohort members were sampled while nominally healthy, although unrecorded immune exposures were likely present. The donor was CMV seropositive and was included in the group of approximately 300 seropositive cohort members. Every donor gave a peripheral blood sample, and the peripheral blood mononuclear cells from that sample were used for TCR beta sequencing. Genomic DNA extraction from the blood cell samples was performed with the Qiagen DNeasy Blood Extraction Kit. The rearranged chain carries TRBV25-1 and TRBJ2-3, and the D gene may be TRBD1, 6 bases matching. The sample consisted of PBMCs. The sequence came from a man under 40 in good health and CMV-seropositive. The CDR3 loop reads CASSDYAGGTDTQYF. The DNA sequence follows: TGTGCCAGCAGTGACTATGCAGGGGGCACAGATACGCAGTATTTT.